Shown below are 26 T cell receptor beta chains from a single sample sequenced in a study of blood T cell repertoires in COVID-19 (dated by TCRdb to about 2020). Library preparation used the immunoSEQ multiplex PCR assay. Drawn from immuneACCESS, this table holds only the in-frame rearrangements with V and J called that TCRdb kept. Clones are partly lost; checked studies trace under half to an unresolved V gene and leave the rest unexplained. Counted in this sample were some 300,000 clones; 75% to 90% of them appeared once. The top ten constitute approximately 6.5% of the sample. Material for sequencing was peripheral blood. Receptor source: a woman aged 45-65 years with COVID-19, enrolled during active disease.

The chain uses TRBV18 and TRBJ2-1; 8 bases are a match to TRBD1. V shed 5 bases, J shed 5 bases, and the junction held 2 bases outside the gene matches. This CDR3 is 13 amino acids long. Germline assignment: CDR1 KGHSH and CDR2 LQKENI. Written as DNA, the CDR3 is TGTGCCAGCTCAAGGACAGGGAACAATGAGCAGTTCTTC. Translated, it gives CASSRTGNNEQFF.

The chain is built from TRBV11-2 and TRBJ2-7; 10 nucleotides line up with TRBD1. Germline values: CDR1 SGHAT, CDR2 FQNNGV. The J segment lost 4 bases and the V segment lost 3 bases, leaving 12 bases of the junction unmatched. The CDR3 has 17 amino acids. CDR3 loop: CASSFLGQGPLGYEQYF. CDR3 DNA sequence: TGTGCCAGCAGCTTCTTGGGACAGGGGCCTCTTGGGTACGAGCAGTACTTC.

J is TRBJ1-1 and V is TRBV7-9, with a tentative D call TRBD1 (5 bases). The CDR3 loop spans 17 amino acids. V lost 3 bases and J 4 bases, leaving 21 bases between the germline ends. Germline-derived CDR1 and CDR2 are SEHNR and FQNEAQ (reference sequence). Here the CDR3 reads CASSFYQGGRSGTEAFF. In DNA, the CDR3 is TGTGCCAGCAGCTTCTATCAGGGAGGGCGATCGGGCACTGAAGCTTTCTTT.

The V gene is TRBV19, the J gene TRBJ1-4, with TRBD1 identical over 9 bases. J lost 6 bases, V lost 5 bases, and 13 bases had no gene match. CDR3 length: 17 amino acids. Germline CDR1 LNHDA, CDR2 SQIVND (reference sequence). This CDR3 reads CASSPSGQGGLDEKLFF. In nucleotides, the CDR3 is TGTGCCAGTAGTCCCTCGGGACAGGGAGGTTTGGATGAAAAACTGTTTTTT.

CDR3 coding DNA: TGTGCCAGCAGCGTAGGACTAGCCGAGTCGGTCGAGCAGTACTTC. It codes for CASSVGLAESVEQYF. The chain carries TRBV9 and TRBJ2-7; 7 nucleotides match TRBD2. Germline-derived CDR1 and CDR2 are SGDLS and YYNGEE. The V segment lost 0 bases and the J segment 6 bases; nucleotides outside the gene matches: 9. CDR3 length equals 15 residues.

Notes on this clone: The same CDR3 also results from other DNA sequences found in this sample. The J gene is TRBJ1-5, the V gene TRBV6-5, with TRBD1 matching over 7 bases. V trimming: 6 bases; J trimming: 5 bases; junction bases outside the gene matches: 4. Germline V gene lookup returns CDR1 MNHEY and CDR2 SVGAGI. This CDR3 has 13 residues. CDR3 bases: TGTGCCAGCAGCCGAGACAGGGATCAGCCCCAGCATTTT. Translated, it gives CASSRDRDQPQHF.

About this clone: The conserved closing phenylalanine or tryptophan is absent in this CDR3, likely reflecting a read error. The limits of the CDR3 on the DNA are not certain, so only TCRdb's listed CDR3 is given. The rearrangement links TRBV15 to TRBJ2-7; the table names TRBD2, a call not compared with the DNA. The CDR3 is made up of 14 amino acids, end residues included. The germline CDR1 and CDR2 sequences are LNHNV and YYDKDF (reference sequence). The CDR3 is CATSLAGGRFDTYL.

J is TRBJ2-7 and V is TRBV27, with D perhaps TRBD2 (5 bases). The CDR3 has 13 amino acids. V was pared by 2 bases and J by 4 bases, with 9 bases between. Per the germline V gene, CDR1 is MNHEY and CDR2 is SMNVEV (reference sequence). Here the CDR3 DNA reads TGTGCCAGCAGTTTACACTGGGAGTACGAGCAGTACTTC. It codes for CASSLHWEYEQYF.

This chain connects TRBV5-4 to TRBJ2-2; 7 nucleotides match TRBD1. In germline, CDR1 is SGHNT, CDR2 YYREEE (reference sequence). The trim removed 1 base at V and 6 bases at J, leaving 6 bases unmatched. The CDR3 runs to 15 residues. CDR3 coding DNA: TGTGCCAGCAGCTTGCCCAACACAGGGGCCGGGGAGCTGTTTTTT. This gives the protein CASSLPNTGAGELFF.

This CDR3 reads CASSDPSTSYEQYF. CDR3 in DNA: TGTGCCAGCAGTGATCCCTCTACTAGTTACGAGCAGTACTTC. This sequence joins TRBV25-1 and TRBJ2-7; a weak D match, TRBD2 (5 bases). The germline CDR1 and CDR2 sequences are MGHDK and SYGVNS. CDR3 size: 14 residues. The V gene lost 3 bases and the J gene lost 4 bases, with 13 bases spanning the gap.

The V call is TRBV5-6, the J call TRBJ2-1; no clear D. Trimming shortened V by 1 base and J by 5 bases, and 13 bases separated the two germline ends. The CDR3 covers 15 residues. In germline, CDR1 is SGHDT, CDR2 YYEEEE. CDR3 coding DNA: TGTGCCAGCAGCTTGATCGTGAAAGTAGACAATGAGCAGTTCTTC. Residues: CASSLIVKVDNEQFF.

The gene calls are TRBV6-6 and TRBJ2-7, with a weak D call TRBD2 (6 bases). Germline V lookup: CDR1 MNHNY, CDR2 SVGAGI (reference sequence). CDR3 length: 13 residues. The V gene lost 6 bases and the J gene lost 1 base, with 10 bases spanning the gap. The CDR3: CASSPSASYEQYF. The CDR3 bases are TGTGCCAGCAGCCCTAGCGCGTCCTACGAGCAGTACTTC.

The chain carries TRBV2 and TRBJ1-5; D not certain. CDR1 SNHLY and CDR2 FYNNEI come from the germline V gene. CDR3 length: 14 residues. V lost 6 bases, J lost 0 bases, and 9 bases lay in between. The CDR3 loop reads CASRQEYSNQPQHF. The CDR3 DNA sequence: TGTGCCAGCAGGCAAGAGTATAGCAATCAGCCCCAGCATTTT.

The rearrangement joins TRBV10-2 to TRBJ2-1, with D unclear. V was clipped by 6 bases and J by 3 bases, with 9 bases between them. Germline-derived CDR1 and CDR2 are WSHSY and SAAADI. The CDR3 contains 13 residues. The CDR3 DNA sequence: TGCGCCAGCAGGTCGACTTTCTACAATGAGCAGTTCTTC. Translation gives CASRSTFYNEQFF.

This clone was picked up one time. The rearrangement links TRBV6-1 to TRBJ1-4; no definite D call. Looked up from germline, CDR1 is MNHNS and CDR2 is SASEGT. V dropped 1 base and J dropped 8 bases, with 11 bases sitting between them. CDR3 length: 14 amino acids. The CDR3 loop reads CASSEGARREKLFF. Written as DNA, the CDR3 is TGTGCCAGCAGTGAAGGGGCCCGAAGGGAAAAACTGTTTTTT.

V usage is TRBV3-1 (or the pseudogene TRBV3-2) and J usage is TRBJ2-7; TRBD2 agrees at 7 bases. Germline values: CDR1 LGHDT, CDR2 YNNKEL (reference sequence). The CDR3 sequence is 16 residues long. Trimming removed 4 bases from V and 0 bases from J; junction bases left unmatched: 9. This CDR3 is CASSRGLAGNSYEQYF. The CDR3, as DNA: TGTGCCAGCAGCCGCGGATTAGCGGGTAACTCCTACGAGCAGTACTTC.

This rearrangement joins TRBV15 to TRBJ2-3, with 10 bases that match TRBD2. V trimming: 1 base; J trimming: 4 bases; junction bases outside the gene matches: 11. Germline-derived CDR1 and CDR2 are LNHNV and YYDKDF (reference sequence). The CDR3 contains 18 residues. CDR3 loop: CATSRGTSGPGGSDTQYF. CDR3 nucleotide sequence: TGTGCCACCAGCAGAGGGACTAGCGGACCTGGGGGGTCAGATACGCAGTATTTT. The variable domain in full, completed from reference TRBV15 and TRBJ2-3, reads DAMVIQNPRYQVTQFGKPVTLSCSQTLNHNVMYWYQQKSSQAPKLLFHYYDKDFNNEADTPDNFQSRRPNTSFCFLDIRSPGLGDTAMYLCATSRGTSGPGGSDTQYFGPGTRLTVL.

This rearrangement joins TRBV19 to TRBJ2-7, with TRBD1 matching over 9 bases. There are 14 residues in the CDR3. After removal of 4 bases from V and 8 bases from J, the junction contained 9 bases not matched to a gene. From germline, CDR1 is LNHDA and CDR2 SQIVND (reference sequence). In nucleotides, the CDR3 is TGTGCCAGTAGTACGCACAGGGGGCGCGCGCAGCAGTACTTC. Protein sequence: CASSTHRGRAQQYF.

CDR3 sequence (DNA): TGTGCCAGCAGTTTATACGGGACAGGGGTTTCAGATACGCAGTATTTT. As protein: CASSLYGTGVSDTQYF. The V and J genes are TRBV27 and TRBJ2-3, with 10 nucleotides matching TRBD1. The ends lost 1 base at V and 4 bases at J; junction bases unmatched: 5. The germline V gene encodes CDR1 MNHEY and CDR2 SMNVEV (reference sequence). There are 16 residues in the CDR3.

V gene TRBV6-5 combines with J gene TRBJ2-2, with a weak D call TRBD1 (6 bases). This CDR3 region has 13 residues. Germline assignment: CDR1 MNHEY and CDR2 SVGAGI. V was shortened by 11 bases and J by 9 bases, with 19 bases between the two germline ends. In nucleotides, the CDR3 is TGTGCCGTAACCACCGACAGGAAAAGGGAGCTGTTTTTT. Encoded protein: CAVTTDRKRELFF.

V gene TRBV19 combines with J gene TRBJ1-1; a possible D gene is TRBD1 (5 bases). Trimming took 7 bases from V and 2 from J, leaving 14 bases between them. Per germline, CDR1 LNHDA and CDR2 SQIVND (reference sequence). The CDR3 is made up of 14 amino acids. CDR3 in amino acids: CASTLQGRNTEAFF. The CDR3, as DNA: TGTGCCAGTACCCTTCAGGGTCGAAACACTGAAGCTTTCTTT.

V is TRBV19 and J is TRBJ2-5, with 11 bases identical to TRBD1. Germline trimming cut 1 base from V and 5 bases from J; bases unmatched to any gene: 3. The CDR3 runs to 15 residues. Germline values: CDR1 LNHDA, CDR2 SQIVND (reference sequence). CDR3 sequence: CASSIGGTGGETQYF. The CDR3 DNA reads as TGTGCCAGTAGTATAGGAGGGACAGGGGGGGAGACCCAGTACTTC.

This clone was found once. The rearrangement uses TRBV7-8 and TRBJ2-1; 8 bases map to TRBD2. The trim removed 7 bases at V and 7 bases at J, leaving 12 bases unmatched. Germline values: CDR1 SGHVS, CDR2 FQNEAQ. The CDR3 length is 15 residues. The CDR3 DNA follows: TGTGCCAGCACCCCCAGGGGCGCGGGAGGTAATGAGCAGTTCTTC. It codes for CASTPRGAGGNEQFF.

CDR3 protein: CASSLSDRSRGYTF. The CDR3 coding sequence is TGTGCCAGCAGCCTTTCGGACAGATCTAGGGGCTACACCTTC. The V call is TRBV7-2, the J call TRBJ1-2; maybe TRBD1 (6 bases). Germline V gives CDR1 SGHTA, CDR2 FQGNSA. The CDR3 runs to 14 residues. V lost 5 bases to trimming and J lost 8 bases, with 18 bases between them.

The CDR3 region has the DNA TGTGCCAGCAGCTTAGGTCTAGCGGGTAACAATGAGCAGTTCTTC. Translated, it gives CASSLGLAGNNEQFF. The rearrangement uses TRBV7-2 and TRBJ2-1, with 8 positions matching TRBD2. CDR3 length equals 15 residues. The junction had 4 bases not matched to a gene; V was cut back by 1 base and J by 5 bases. Germline V gene lookup returns CDR1 SGHTA and CDR2 FQGNSA.

This chain uses TRBV20-1 with TRBJ1-1; D is unresolved. CDR1 and CDR2 from the germline V gene are DFQATT and SNEGSKA (reference sequence). This CDR3 comprises 11 residues. CDR3 protein: CGFIGLTEAFF. The CDR3, as DNA: TGCGGGTTTATCGGACTCACTGAAGCTTTCTTT.